These 16 T cell receptor beta chains were all obtained from the same sample, sequenced in a study of identical twins. In TCRdb, the 5' RACE reads were re-called with MiXCR into one record per CDR3 protein. The sample has 570,000 or so distinct CDR3 sequences, 9% to 10% seen once. Another study also made use of these data, one on yellow fever vaccine responses in identical twins.

The material sequenced was PBMCs. The receptors originated from a woman in her late teens or twenties in good health.

The sample holds a few counts of this clonotype. V is TRBV7-3 and J is TRBJ2-3; D assignment may be TRBD1 or TRBD2 (5 bases each). Germline assignment: CDR1 SGHTA and CDR2 FQGTGA. The CDR3 covers 14 residues. V shed 0 bases and J shed 5 bases, with 9 bases lying between them. As DNA, the CDR3 is TGTGCCAGCAGCTTAACCGGGGCTAAAGATACGCAGTATTTT. It specifies CASSLTGAKDTQYF. Using reference TRBV7-3 and TRBJ2-3 for the parts outside the CDR3, the full variable domain is GAGVSQTPSNKVTEKGKYVELRCDPISGHTALYWYRQSLGQGPEFLIYFQGTGAADDSGLPNDRFFAVRPEGSVSTLKIQRTERGDSAVYLCASSLTGAKDTQYFGPGTRLTVL.

At least ten counts were recorded for this clonotype. This sequence joins TRBV5-1 and TRBJ2-7, with D possibly being TRBD1 or TRBD2 (6 bases each). The CDR3 runs 15 residues. V was clipped by 0 bases and J by 1 base, with 11 bases between them. Per the germline V gene, CDR1 is SGHRS and CDR2 is YFSETQ. The CDR3 here is CASSLVGGPSYEQYF. In nucleotides, the CDR3 is TGCGCCAGCAGCTTGGTTGGGGGGCCTTCCTACGAGCAGTACTTC.

There are a few counts of this clonotype. The V gene is TRBV20-1, the J gene TRBJ2-7; D not resolved. The CDR3 is 15 residues long. V was shortened by 5 bases and J by 0 bases, with 17 bases between the two germline ends. The germline V gene has CDR1 DFQATT and CDR2 SNEGSKA (reference sequence). The CDR3 nucleotides read TGCAGTGCTCCCCCTTCTAGGGCAGCCTCCTACGAGCAGTACTTC. Encoded protein: CSAPPSRAASYEQYF.

The V gene is TRBV15, the J gene TRBJ2-5; 7 bases map to TRBD1. V lost 0 bases to trimming and J lost 2 bases; unmatched junction nucleotides: 0. Looked up from germline, CDR1 is LNHNV and CDR2 is YYDKDF (reference sequence). This CDR3 region has 14 residues. The CDR3 region is CATSREDRQETQYF. CDR3 sequence (DNA): TGTGCCACCAGCAGAGAGGACAGGCAAGAGACCCAGTACTTC. The variable domain in full, completed from reference TRBV15 and TRBJ2-5, reads DAMVIQNPRYQVTQFGKPVTLSCSQTLNHNVMYWYQQKSSQAPKLLFHYYDKDFNNEADTPDNFQSRRPNTSFCFLDIRSPGLGDTAMYLCATSREDRQETQYFGPGTRLLVL.

This clonotype was counted at least ten times. The V and J genes are TRBV7-2 and TRBJ2-5; D not resolved. The V end was cut by 1 base, the J end by 7 bases, with 13 bases between. This CDR3 region has 14 residues. CDR1 SGHTA and CDR2 FQGNSA come from the germline V gene. In DNA form, the CDR3 reads TGTGCCAGCAGCTTAGGCTCGGAGCATGGGACCCAGTACTTC. Translated, it gives CASSLGSEHGTQYF.

This chain connects TRBV5-1 to TRBJ2-7, with TRBD2 identical over 7 bases. CDR1 and CDR2 from the germline V gene are SGHRS and YFSETQ. After removal of 4 bases from V and 2 bases from J, the junction contained 9 bases not matched to a gene. There are 15 residues in the CDR3. The CDR3 region has the DNA TGCGCCAGCAGCCCAAACAGCGGGGTTCCCTACGAGCAGTACTTC. The encoded protein is CASSPNSGVPYEQYF. Filled out from reference TRBV5-1 and TRBJ2-7, the complete variable domain reads KAGVTQTPRYLIKTRGQQVTLSCSPISGHRSVSWYQQTPGQGLQFLFEYFSETQRNKGNFPGRFSGRQFSNSRSEMNVSTLELGDSALYLCASSPNSGVPYEQYFGPGTRLTVT.

In regard to this clonotype: A read error may account for a junction end that differs from germline. The chain joins TRBV7-2 to TRBJ2-7, with 10 bases that match TRBD2. CDR1 is SGHTA, CDR2 FQGNSA, per germline. The CDR3 runs 14 residues. DNA for the CDR3: TGTGCCAGCACCCGACTAGCGGGCCCCTACGATCAGTACTTC. This encodes CASTRLAGPYDQYF.

This clonotype was counted a few times. CDR3 DNA: TGTGCCATCAGTGAGTCGCGGGGGCCAGGGAGCCACAATGAGCAGTTCTTC. Protein sequence: CAISESRGPGSHNEQFF. The V gene is TRBV10-3, the J gene TRBJ2-1, with D perhaps TRBD2 (7 bases). This CDR3 comprises 17 residues. The germline V gene has CDR1 ENHRY and CDR2 SYGVKD. With 0 bases removed from V and 5 bases from J, the gap between germline ends came to 17 bases.

This clonotype was observed a few times. This chain joins TRBV7-8 and TRBJ2-3; D remains unclear. The V end lost 5 bases, the J end lost 4 bases, and 13 bases lay between the germline ends. Germline V gene lookup returns CDR1 SGHVS and CDR2 FQNEAQ. The CDR3 has 14 residues. CDR3 region: CASSLLGWADTQYF. The CDR3 DNA reads TGTGCCAGCAGCCTCCTAGGATGGGCAGATACGCAGTATTTT.

The genes are TRBV6-1 and TRBJ2-7; the match to TRBD2 covers 8 bases. Germline CDR1 is MNHNS and CDR2 is SASEGT. V trimming: 7 bases; J trimming: 3 bases; junction bases outside the gene matches: 8. This CDR3 is built from 14 residues. CDR3: CASIELAGGYEQYF. As DNA, the CDR3 is TGTGCCAGCATCGAGCTCGCGGGAGGCTACGAGCAGTACTTC.

This clonotype was seen repeatedly, ten times or more. The chain carries TRBV12-3 or TRBV12-4 and TRBJ2-2; D uncertain. V lost 5 bases, J lost 4 bases, and 14 bases lay in between. There are 15 residues in the CDR3. The CDR3: CASSQEVGPTGELFF. In DNA form, the CDR3 reads TGTGCCAGCAGTCAGGAAGTCGGGCCCACCGGGGAGCTGTTTTTT.

The chain employs TRBV12-3 or TRBV12-4 and TRBJ2-6; 9 bases line up with TRBD1. The CDR3 totals 17 residues. V was pared by 6 bases and J by 4 bases, with 10 bases of the junction left unmatched. DNA for the CDR3: TGTGCCAGCAGGGGGACAGGGCCTTCGGACGGGGCCAACGTCCTGACTTTC. Protein: CASRGTGPSDGANVLTF.

This chain joins TRBV19 and TRBJ2-3, with TRBD2 matching 15 bases. The CDR3 is 18 residues long. CDR1 LNHDA and CDR2 SQIVND come from the germline V gene (reference sequence). The trim removed 8 bases at V and 5 bases at J, leaving 14 bases unmatched. CDR3 nucleotide sequence: TGTGCCAGTGGTCGATCCGGGACTAGCGGGAGGAGGATAGATACGCAGTATTTT. Its protein product is CASGRSGTSGRRIDTQYF.

The V gene is TRBV29-1, the J gene TRBJ2-5; possible D gene TRBD1, 6 bases. Germline loops: CDR1 SQVTM, CDR2 ANQGSEA. The CDR3 has 13 amino acids. Trimming took 7 bases from V and 5 from J, leaving 17 bases between them. This CDR3 reads CSADLRGLETQYF. For the CDR3, the DNA is TGCAGCGCCGACCTCAGGGGATTGGAGACCCAGTACTTC.

This clonotype has a count of ten or more. The V gene is TRBV12-3 or TRBV12-4, the J gene TRBJ1-5; 7 nucleotides align to TRBD1. There are 13 residues in the CDR3. Unmatched junction bases numbered 1, after V lost 3 bases and J lost 5 bases. The CDR3: CASSFRGDQPQHF. The CDR3 region has the DNA TGTGCCAGCAGTTTCAGGGGGGATCAGCCCCAGCATTTT.

This clonotype was counted many times. V usage is TRBV29-1 and J usage is TRBJ2-5, with D possibly being TRBD1 (5 bases). V lost 7 bases to trimming and J lost 4 bases, with 10 bases between them. Per germline, CDR1 SQVTM and CDR2 ANQGSEA. The CDR3 loop spans 11 amino acids. CDR3: CSADRLETQYF. CDR3 nucleotides: TGCAGCGCTGACAGACTAGAGACCCAGTACTTC.